The clone carrying this T cell receptor beta chain was observed a handful of times. These data come from a study of blood T cell repertoires in COVID-19. Study context: The United States, Italy and Spain were the sources of the acute and convalescent COVID-19 samples. The analysed material was cDNA or gDNA that came from T cells, B-cell-depleted T cells, or PBMCs.

The V gene end was trimmed by 5 bases and the J gene end by 8 bases; junction bases not matched to a gene: 6. The CDR3 is made up of 14 amino acids. Germline lookup yields CDR1 SGDLS and CDR2 YYNGEE. In the original processing: Estimated nucleated cell counts came from reference gene primer amplification. Method: immunoSEQ multiplex PCR; TCRdb's copy keeps in-frame clones and lacks some. The V and J calls and clone size were taken over from that table, and D and trimming were inferred from the DNA. The sample shows over 150,000 clones, roughly 80% of them seen only once. Sequenced input: peripheral blood. The sequence derives from a man aged 55 to 70 with acute or convalescent COVID-19. The chain has TRBV9 and TRBJ2-1, with 11 positions matching TRBD1. The CDR3 DNA sequence: TGTGCCAGCAGTGGACAGGGGGCCGGCTATGAGCAGTTCTTC. Encoded protein: CASSGQGAGYEQFF.